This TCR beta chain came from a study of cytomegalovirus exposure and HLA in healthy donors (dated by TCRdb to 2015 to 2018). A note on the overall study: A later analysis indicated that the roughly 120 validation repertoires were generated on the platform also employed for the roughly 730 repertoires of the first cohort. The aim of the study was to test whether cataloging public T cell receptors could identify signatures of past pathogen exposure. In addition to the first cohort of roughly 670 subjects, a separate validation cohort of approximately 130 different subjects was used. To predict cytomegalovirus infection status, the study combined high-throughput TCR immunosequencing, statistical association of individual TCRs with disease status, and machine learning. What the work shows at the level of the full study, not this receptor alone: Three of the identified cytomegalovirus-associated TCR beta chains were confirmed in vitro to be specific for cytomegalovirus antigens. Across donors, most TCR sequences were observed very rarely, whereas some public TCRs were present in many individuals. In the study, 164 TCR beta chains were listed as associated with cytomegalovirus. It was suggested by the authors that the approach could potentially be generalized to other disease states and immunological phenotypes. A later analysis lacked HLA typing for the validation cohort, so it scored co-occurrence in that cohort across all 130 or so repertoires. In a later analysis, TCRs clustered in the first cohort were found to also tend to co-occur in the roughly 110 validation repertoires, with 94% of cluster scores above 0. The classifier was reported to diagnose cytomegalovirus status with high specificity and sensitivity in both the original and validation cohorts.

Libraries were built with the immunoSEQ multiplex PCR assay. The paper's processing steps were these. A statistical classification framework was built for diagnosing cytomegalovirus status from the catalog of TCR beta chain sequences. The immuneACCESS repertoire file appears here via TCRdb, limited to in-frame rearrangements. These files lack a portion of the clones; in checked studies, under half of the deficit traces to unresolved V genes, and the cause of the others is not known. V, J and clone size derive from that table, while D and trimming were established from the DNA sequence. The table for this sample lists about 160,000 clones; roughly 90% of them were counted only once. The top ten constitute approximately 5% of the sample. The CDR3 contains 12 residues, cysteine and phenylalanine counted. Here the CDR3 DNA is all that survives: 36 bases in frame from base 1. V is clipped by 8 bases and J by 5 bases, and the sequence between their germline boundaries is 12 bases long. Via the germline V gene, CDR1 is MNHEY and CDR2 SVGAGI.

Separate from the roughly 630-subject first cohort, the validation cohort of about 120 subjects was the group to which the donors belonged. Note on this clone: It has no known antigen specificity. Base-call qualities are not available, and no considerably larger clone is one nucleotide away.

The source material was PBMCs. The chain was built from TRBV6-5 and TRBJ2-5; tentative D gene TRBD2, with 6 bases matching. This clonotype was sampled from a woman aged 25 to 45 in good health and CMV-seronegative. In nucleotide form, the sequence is TGTGCCAGCCGAGGACGGGGGGAGACCCAGTACTTC. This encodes CASRGRGETQYF.